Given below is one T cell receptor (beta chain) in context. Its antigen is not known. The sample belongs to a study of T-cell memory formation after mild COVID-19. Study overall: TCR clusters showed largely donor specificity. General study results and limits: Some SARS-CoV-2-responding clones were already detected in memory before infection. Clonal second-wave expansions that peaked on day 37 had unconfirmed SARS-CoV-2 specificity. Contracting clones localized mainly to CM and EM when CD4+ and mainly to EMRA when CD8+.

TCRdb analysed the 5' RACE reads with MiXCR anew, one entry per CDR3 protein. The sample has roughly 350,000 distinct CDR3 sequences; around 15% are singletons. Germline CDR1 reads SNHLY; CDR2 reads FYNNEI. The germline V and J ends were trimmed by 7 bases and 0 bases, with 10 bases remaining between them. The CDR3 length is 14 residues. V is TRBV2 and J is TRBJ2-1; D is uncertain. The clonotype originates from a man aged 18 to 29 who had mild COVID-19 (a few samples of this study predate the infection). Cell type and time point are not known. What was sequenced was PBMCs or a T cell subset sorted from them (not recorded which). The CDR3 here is CASNPVSSYNEQFF. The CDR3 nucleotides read TGTGCCAGCAATCCGGTGAGCTCCTACAATGAGCAGTTCTTC.